The T cell receptor (beta chain) described here comes from a study of CD8 T cells in ankylosing spondylitis. Study-wide results and caveats: Fewer than 10 highly homologous variants made up a TCR beta motif that seemed to typify ankylosing spondylitis blood.

TCRdb reprocessed the 5' RACE reads with MiXCR, giving one entry per CDR3 protein. This repertoire shows about 800,000 distinct CDR3 sequences, roughly 10% found once; its top ten account for under 0.6%. This clonotype has ten or more counts. Its matching antigen is unknown. V trimming: 3 bases; J trimming: 3 bases; junction bases outside the gene matches: 2. CDR3 size: 12 residues. Germline lookup yields CDR1 DFQATT and CDR2 SNEGSKA (reference sequence). The specimen sequenced was blood, either unsorted or a sorted T cell fraction (not recorded which). This chain joins TRBV20-1 and TRBJ2-7; the match to TRBD1 covers 7 bases. This sequence was found in a male donor with ankylosing spondylitis. CDR3 region: CSARNRGYEQYF. DNA for the CDR3: TGCAGTGCTAGGAACAGGGGCTACGAGCAGTACTTC.